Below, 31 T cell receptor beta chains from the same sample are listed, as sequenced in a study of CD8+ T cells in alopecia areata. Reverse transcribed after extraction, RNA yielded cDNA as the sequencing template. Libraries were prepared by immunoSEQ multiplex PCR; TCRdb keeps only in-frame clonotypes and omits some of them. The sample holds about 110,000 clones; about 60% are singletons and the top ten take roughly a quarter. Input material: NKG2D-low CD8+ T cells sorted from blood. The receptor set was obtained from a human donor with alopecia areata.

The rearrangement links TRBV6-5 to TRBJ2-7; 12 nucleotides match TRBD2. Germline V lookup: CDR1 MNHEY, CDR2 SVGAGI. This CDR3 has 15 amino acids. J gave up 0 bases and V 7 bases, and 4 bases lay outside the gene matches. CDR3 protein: CASTATSGSSYEQYF. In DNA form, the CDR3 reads TGTGCCAGCACCGCGACTAGCGGGAGCTCCTACGAGCAGTACTTC.

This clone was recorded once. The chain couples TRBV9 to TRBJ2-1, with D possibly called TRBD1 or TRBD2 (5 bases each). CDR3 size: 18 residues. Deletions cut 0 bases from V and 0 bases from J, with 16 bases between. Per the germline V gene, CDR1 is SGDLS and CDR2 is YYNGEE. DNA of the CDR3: TGTGCCAGCAGCGTAGAGAGGGGCGGAGTAAGCTCCTACAATGAGCAGTTCTTC. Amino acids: CASSVERGGVSSYNEQFF.

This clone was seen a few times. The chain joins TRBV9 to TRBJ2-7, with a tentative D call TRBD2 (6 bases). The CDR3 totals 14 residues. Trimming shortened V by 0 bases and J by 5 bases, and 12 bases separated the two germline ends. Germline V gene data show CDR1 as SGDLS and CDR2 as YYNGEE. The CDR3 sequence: CASSVVGGGDEQYF. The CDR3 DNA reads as TGTGCCAGCAGCGTAGTGGGGGGAGGCGACGAGCAGTACTTC.

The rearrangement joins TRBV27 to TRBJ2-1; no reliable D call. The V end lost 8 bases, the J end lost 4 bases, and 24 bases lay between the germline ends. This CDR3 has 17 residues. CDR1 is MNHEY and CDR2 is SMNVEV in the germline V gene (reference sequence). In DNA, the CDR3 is TGTGCCAGCTCTCTGAACCCCCGGAACAGAGGTTACAATGAGCAGTTCTTC. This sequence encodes CASSLNPRNRGYNEQFF.

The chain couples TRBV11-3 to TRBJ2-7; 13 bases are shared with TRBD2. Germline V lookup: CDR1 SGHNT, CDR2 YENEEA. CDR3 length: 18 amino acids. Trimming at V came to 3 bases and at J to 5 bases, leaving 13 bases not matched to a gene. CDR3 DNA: TGTGCCAGCAGCTTCACAACCGGCACTAGCGGGAGGGCCGACGAGCAGTACTTC. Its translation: CASSFTTGTSGRADEQYF.

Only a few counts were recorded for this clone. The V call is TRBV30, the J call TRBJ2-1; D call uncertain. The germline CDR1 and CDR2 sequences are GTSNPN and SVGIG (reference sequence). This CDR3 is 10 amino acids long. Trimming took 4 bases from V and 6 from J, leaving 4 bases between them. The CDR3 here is CAWTGNEQFF. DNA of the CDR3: TGTGCCTGGACAGGCAATGAGCAGTTCTTC.

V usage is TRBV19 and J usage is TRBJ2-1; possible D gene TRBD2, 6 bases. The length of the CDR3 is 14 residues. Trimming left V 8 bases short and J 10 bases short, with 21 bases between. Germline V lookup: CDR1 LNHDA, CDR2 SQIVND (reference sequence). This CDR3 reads CASQGRESRKEQFF. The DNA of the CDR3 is TGTGCCAGTCAAGGACGGGAGTCTCGGAAGGAGCAGTTCTTC. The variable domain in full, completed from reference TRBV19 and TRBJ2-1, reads DGGITQSPKYLFRKEGQNVTLSCEQNLNHDAMYWYRQDPGQGLRLIYYSQIVNDFQKGDIAEGYSVSREKKESFPLTVTSAQKNPTAFYLCASQGRESRKEQFFGPGTRLTVL.

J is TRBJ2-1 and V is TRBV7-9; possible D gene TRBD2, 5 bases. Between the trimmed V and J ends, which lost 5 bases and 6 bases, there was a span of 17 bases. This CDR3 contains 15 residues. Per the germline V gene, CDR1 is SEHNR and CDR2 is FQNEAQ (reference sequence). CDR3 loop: CASSPPSGTVNEQFF. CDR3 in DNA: TGTGCCAGCAGCCCCCCCAGCGGCACTGTCAATGAGCAGTTCTTC.

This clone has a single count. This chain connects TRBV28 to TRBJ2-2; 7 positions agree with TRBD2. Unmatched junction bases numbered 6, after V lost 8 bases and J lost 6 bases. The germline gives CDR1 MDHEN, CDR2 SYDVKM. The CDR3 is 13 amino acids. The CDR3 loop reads CASDSSGAGELFF. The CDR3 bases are TGTGCCAGCGATTCAAGCGGGGCCGGGGAGCTGTTTTTT.

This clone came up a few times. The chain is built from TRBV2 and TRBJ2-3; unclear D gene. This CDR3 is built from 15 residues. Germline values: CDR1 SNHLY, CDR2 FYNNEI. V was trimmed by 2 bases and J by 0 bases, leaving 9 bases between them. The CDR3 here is CASSESTISTDTQYF. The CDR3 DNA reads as TGTGCCAGCAGTGAAAGTACTATTAGCACAGATACGCAGTATTTT.

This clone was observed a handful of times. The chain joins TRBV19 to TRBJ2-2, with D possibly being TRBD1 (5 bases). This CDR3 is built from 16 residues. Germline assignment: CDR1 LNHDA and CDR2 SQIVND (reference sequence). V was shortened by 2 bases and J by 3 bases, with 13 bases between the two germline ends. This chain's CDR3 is CASSISGRFYTGELFF. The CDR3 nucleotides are TGTGCCAGTAGTATATCAGGGCGGTTTTACACCGGGGAGCTGTTTTTT.

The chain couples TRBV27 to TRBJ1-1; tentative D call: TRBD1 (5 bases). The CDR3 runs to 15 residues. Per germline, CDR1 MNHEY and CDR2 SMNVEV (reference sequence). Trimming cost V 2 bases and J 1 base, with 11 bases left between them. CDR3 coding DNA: TGTGCCAGCAGTTTAAGCGGCAGGGCGAACACTGAAGCTTTCTTT. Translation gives CASSLSGRANTEAFF.

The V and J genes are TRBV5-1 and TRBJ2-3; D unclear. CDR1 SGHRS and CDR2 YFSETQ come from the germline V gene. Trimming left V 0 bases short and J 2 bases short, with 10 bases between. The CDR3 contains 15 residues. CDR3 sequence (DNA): TGCGCCAGCAGCTTGGAAAGGAGCTACACAGATACGCAGTATTTT. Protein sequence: CASSLERSYTDTQYF.

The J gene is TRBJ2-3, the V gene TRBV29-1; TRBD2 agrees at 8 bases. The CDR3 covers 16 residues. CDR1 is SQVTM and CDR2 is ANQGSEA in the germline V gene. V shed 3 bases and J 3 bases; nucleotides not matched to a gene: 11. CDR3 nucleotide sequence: TGCAGCGTTGACCCCTCTAGCGGGTATGTGACAGATACGCAGTATTTT. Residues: CSVDPSSGYVTDTQYF.

CDR3 nucleotides: TGTGCCGGCTCAACGGGGGACTATGGCTACACCTTC. Its protein product is CAGSTGDYGYTF. The genes are TRBV7-8 and TRBJ1-2, with D possibly matching TRBD1 (5 bases). The CDR3 is 12 residues long. In germline, CDR1 is SGHVS, CDR2 FQNEAQ. V lost 11 bases and J 3 bases, leaving 13 bases between the germline ends. Full variable domain (missing parts from reference TRBV7-8 and TRBJ1-2): GAGVSQSPRYKVAKRGQDVALRCDPISGHVSLFWYQQALGQGPEFLTYFQNEAQLDKSGLPSDRFFAERPEGSVSTLKIQRTQQEDSAVYLCAGSTGDYGYTFGSGTRLTVV.

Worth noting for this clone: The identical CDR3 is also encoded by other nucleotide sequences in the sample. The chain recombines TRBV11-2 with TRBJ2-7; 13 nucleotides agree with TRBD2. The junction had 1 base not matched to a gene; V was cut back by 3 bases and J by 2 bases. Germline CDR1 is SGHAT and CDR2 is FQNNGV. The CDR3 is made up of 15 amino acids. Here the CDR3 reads CASSFGTSGTYEQYF. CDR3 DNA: TGTGCCAGCAGCTTCGGGACTAGCGGGACCTACGAGCAGTACTTC. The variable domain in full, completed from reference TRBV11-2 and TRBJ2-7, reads EAGVAQSPRYKIIEKRQSVAFWCNPISGHATLYWYQQILGQGPKLLIQFQNNGVVDDSQLPKDRFSAERLKGVDSTLKIQPAKLEDSAVYLCASSFGTSGTYEQYFGPGTRLTVT.

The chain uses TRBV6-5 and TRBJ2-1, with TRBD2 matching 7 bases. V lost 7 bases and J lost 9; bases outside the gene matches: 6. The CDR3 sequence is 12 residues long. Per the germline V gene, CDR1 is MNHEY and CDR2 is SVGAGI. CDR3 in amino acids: CASTTSGGEQFF. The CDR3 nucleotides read TGTGCCAGCACAACCTCGGGGGGTGAGCAGTTCTTC.

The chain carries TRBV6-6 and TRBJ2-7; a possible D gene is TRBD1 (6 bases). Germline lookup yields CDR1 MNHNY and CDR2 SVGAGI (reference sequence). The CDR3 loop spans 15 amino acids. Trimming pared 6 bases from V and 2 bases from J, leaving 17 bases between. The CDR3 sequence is CASSFRQDGPYEQYF. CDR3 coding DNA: TGTGCCAGCAGCTTCCGACAGGACGGACCCTACGAGCAGTACTTC.

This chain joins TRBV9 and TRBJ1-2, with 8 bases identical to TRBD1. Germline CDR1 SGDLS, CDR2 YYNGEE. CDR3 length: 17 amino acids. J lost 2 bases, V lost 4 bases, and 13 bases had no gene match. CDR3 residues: CASSPESRGRRNYGYTF. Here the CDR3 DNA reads TGTGCCAGCAGCCCAGAGAGCAGGGGGCGAAGGAACTATGGCTACACCTTC.

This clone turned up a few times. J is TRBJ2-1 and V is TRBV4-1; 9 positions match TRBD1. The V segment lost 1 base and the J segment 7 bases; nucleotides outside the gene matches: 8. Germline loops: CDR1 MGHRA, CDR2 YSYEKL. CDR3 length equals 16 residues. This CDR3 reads CASSQGPGQGGNEQFF. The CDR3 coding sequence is TGCGCCAGCAGCCAAGGCCCGGGACAGGGTGGTAATGAGCAGTTCTTC.

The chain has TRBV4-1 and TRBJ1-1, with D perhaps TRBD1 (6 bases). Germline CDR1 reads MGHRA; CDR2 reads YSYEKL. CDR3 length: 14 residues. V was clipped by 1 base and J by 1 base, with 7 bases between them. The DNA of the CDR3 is TGCGCCAGCAGCCAAGTACAGGGGAACACTGAAGCTTTCTTT. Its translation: CASSQVQGNTEAFF.

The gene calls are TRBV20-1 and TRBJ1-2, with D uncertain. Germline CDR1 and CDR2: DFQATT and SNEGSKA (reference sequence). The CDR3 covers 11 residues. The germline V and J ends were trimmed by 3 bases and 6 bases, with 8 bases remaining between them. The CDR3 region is CSASDGDGYTF. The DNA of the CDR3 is TGCAGTGCTAGTGACGGGGATGGCTACACCTTC.

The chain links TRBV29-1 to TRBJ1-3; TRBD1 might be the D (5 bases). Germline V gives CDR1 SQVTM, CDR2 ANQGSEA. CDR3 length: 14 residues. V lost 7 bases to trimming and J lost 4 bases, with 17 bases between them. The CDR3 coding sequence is TGCAGCGCTGTCGGGACTGCCTCAGGAAACACCATATATTTT. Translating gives CSAVGTASGNTIYF.

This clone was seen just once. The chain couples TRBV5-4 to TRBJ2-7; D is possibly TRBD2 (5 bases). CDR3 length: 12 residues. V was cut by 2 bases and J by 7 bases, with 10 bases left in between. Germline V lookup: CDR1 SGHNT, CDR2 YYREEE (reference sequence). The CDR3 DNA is TGTGCCAGCAGCTTCCGACCGGGGGAGCAGTACTTC. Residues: CASSFRPGEQYF.

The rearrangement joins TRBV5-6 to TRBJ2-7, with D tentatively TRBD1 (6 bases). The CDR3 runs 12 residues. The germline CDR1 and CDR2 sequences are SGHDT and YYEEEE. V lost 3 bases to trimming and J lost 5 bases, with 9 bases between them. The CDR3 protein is CASSYGTNEQYF. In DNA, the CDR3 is TGTGCCAGCAGCTATGGGACAAACGAGCAGTACTTC. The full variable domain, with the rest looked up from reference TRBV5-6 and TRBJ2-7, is DAGVTQSPTHLIKTRGQQVTLRCSPKSGHDTVSWYQQALGQGPQFIFQYYEEEERQRGNFPDRFSGHQFPNYSSELNVNALLLGDSALYLCASSYGTNEQYFGPGTRLTVT.

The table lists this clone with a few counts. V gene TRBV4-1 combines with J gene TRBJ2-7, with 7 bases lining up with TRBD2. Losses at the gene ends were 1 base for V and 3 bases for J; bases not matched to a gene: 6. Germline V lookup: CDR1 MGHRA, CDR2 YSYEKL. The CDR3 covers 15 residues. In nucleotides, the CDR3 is TGCGCCAGCAGCCAAGGCCTAGCGGAACGCTACGAGCAGTACTTC. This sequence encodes CASSQGLAERYEQYF.

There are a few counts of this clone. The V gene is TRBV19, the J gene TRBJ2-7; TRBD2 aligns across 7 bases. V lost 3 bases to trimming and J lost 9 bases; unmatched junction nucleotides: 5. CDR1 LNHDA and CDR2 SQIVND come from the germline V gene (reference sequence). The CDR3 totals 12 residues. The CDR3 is CASSMGGPVQYF. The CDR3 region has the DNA TGTGCCAGTAGTATGGGAGGGCCCGTGCAGTACTTC.

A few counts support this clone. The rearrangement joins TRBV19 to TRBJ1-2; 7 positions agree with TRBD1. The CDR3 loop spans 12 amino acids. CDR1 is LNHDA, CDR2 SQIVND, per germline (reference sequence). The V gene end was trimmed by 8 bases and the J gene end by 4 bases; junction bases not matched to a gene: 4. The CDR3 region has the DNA TGTGCCAGTGGGAGACAGGGCTATGGCTACACCTTC. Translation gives CASGRQGYGYTF.

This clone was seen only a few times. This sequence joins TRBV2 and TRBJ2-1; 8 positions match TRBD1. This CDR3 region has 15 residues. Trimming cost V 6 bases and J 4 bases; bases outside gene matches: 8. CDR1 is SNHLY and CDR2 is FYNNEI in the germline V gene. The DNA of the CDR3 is TGTGCCAGCAGGGCCGGACAGGGACGGTACAATGAGCAGTTCTTC. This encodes CASRAGQGRYNEQFF.

CDR3 amino acids: CASRLGLSNQPQHF. Written as DNA, the CDR3 is TGTGCCAGCAGACTGGGACTTAGCAATCAGCCCCAGCATTTT. The genes are TRBV27 and TRBJ1-5; D may be TRBD1 (5 bases). V was pared by 6 bases and J by 0 bases, with 9 bases between. This CDR3 contains 14 residues. CDR1 MNHEY and CDR2 SMNVEV come from the germline V gene (reference sequence).

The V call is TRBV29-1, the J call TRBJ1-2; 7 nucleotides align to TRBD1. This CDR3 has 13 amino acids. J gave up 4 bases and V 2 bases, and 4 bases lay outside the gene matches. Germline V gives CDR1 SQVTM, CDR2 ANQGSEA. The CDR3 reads CSVELGGIYGYTF. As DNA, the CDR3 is TGCAGCGTTGAACTAGGGGGCATCTATGGCTACACCTTC.